This T cell receptor beta chain appears in the sequencing data of a study of Ad26.COV2.S vaccination and SARS-CoV-2 variants. About the study: Donor allocation was to the COV1001 Ad26.COV2.S trial arm. The study gave Ad26.COV2.S intramuscularly, once or twice 56 days apart.

Treatment here: roughly 20 received Ad26.COV2.S at low or high dose, single or two shots; 5 received placebo; per-sample allocation not given. The samples were gathered on day 63 after the first injection of vaccine or placebo. This vaccine is an Ad26 vector that expresses the Wuhan-strain SARS-CoV-2 spike. V was clipped by 0 bases and J by 1 base, with 10 bases between them. This CDR3 comprises 15 residues. Germline V CDR1 and CDR2: SGHVS, FNYEAQ. Libraries were prepared by immunoSEQ multiplex PCR; TCRdb keeps only in-frame clonotypes and omits some of them. Seen here are around 420,000 clones, roughly 90% observed once, and the top ten hold roughly 4%.

Sequencing used peripheral blood, obtained in a trial of Ad26.COV2.S vaccine versus placebo. The chain carries TRBV7-6 and TRBJ2-7; a weak D match, TRBD2 (7 bases). The receptor's source is a person between 18 and 65 years old who received the Ad26.COV2.S COVID-19 vaccine or a placebo. CDR3 residues: CASSLAGGGSYEQYF. The CDR3 coding sequence is TGTGCCAGCAGCTTAGCGGGAGGGGGATCCTACGAGCAGTACTTC.